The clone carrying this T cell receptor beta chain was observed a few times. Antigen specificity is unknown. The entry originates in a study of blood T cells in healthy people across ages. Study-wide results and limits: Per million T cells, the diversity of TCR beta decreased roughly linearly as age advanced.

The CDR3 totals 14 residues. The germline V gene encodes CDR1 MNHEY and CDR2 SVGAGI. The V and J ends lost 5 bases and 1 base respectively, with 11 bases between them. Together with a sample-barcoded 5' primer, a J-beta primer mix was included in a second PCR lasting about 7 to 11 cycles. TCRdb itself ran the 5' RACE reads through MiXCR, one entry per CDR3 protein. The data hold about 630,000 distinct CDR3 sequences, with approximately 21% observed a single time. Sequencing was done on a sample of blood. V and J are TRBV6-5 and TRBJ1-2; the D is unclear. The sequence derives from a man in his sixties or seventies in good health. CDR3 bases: TGTGCCAGCAGTCCGAAGGGCCATAACTATGGCTACACCTTC. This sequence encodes CASSPKGHNYGYTF.